Reported below is one T cell receptor beta chain. This sample is drawn from a study of T cell changes during pregnancy in multiple sclerosis. CDR1 and CDR2 from the germline V gene are MDHEN and SYDVKM. This CDR3 contains 15 residues. Losses at the gene ends were 7 bases for V and 1 base for J; bases not matched to a gene: 6. The data were produced by immunoSEQ multiplex PCR, yet TCRdb's version contains in-frame clones alone and is incomplete. The repertoire includes tens of thousands of clones, just under 95% of them detected once, and 1% sits in the top ten. The specimen was peripheral blood, collected in the first trimester of pregnancy. The J gene is TRBJ2-1, the V gene TRBV28, with 8 nucleotides matching TRBD1. The source is a female donor with multiple sclerosis, enrolled in a pregnancy study. The CDR3 sequence: CASTSGTGSYNEQFF. In nucleotides, the CDR3 is TGTGCCAGCACCTCAGGGACAGGTTCCTACAATGAGCAGTTCTTC. Complete variable domain (other parts from reference TRBV28 and TRBJ2-1): DVKVTQSSRYLVKRTGEKVFLECVQDMDHENMFWYRQDPGLGLRLIYFSYDVKMKEKGDIPEGYSVSREKKERFSLILESASTNQTSMYLCASTSGTGSYNEQFFGPGTRLTVL.